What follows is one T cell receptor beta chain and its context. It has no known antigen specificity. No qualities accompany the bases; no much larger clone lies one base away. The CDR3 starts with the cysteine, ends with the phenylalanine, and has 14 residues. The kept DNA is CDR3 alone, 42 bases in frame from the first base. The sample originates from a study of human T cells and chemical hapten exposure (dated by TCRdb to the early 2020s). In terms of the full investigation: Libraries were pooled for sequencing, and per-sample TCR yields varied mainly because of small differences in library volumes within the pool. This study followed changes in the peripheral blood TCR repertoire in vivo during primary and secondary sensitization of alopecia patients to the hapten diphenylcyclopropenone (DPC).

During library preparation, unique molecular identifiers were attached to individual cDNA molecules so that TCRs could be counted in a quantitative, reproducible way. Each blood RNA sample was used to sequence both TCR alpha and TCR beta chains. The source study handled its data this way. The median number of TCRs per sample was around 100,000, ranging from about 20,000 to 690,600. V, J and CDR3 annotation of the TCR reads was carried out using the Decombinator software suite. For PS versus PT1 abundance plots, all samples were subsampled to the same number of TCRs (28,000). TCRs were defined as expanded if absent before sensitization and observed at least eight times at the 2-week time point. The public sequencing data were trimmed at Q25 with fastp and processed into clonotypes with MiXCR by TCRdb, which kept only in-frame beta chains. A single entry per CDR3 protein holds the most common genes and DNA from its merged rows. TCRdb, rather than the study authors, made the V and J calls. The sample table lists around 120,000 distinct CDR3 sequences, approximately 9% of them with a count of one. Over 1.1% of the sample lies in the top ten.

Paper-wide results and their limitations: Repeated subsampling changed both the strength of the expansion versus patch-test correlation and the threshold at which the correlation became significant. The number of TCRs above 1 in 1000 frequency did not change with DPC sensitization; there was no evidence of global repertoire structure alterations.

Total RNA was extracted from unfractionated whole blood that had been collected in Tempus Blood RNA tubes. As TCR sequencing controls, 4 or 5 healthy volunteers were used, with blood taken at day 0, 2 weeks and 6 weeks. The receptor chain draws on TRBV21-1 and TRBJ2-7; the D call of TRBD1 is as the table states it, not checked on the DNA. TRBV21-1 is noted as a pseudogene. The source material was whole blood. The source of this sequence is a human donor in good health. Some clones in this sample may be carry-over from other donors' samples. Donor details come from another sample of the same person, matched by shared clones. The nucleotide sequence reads TGTGCCAGCAGCCATCAGGGTTGTATCGACGAGCAGTACTTC. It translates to CASSHQGCIDEQYF.